A single sample gave rise to the 14 T cell receptor beta chains below, sequenced in a study of technical replicates of blood from several donors. Sequencing used immunoSEQ multiplex PCR; TCRdb keeps in-frame clones, though not all of them. The sample has more than 65,000 clones, roughly 91% seen once. The sample was T cells isolated from PBMCs. The source of these receptors is a human donor in good health.

This chain connects TRBV19 to TRBJ1-1; tentatively, D is TRBD1 (6 bases). With 5 bases removed from V and 4 bases from J, the gap between germline ends came to 14 bases. CDR3 size: 14 residues. Germline V gene data show CDR1 as LNHDA and CDR2 as SQIVND (reference sequence). The CDR3 reads CASSDYRAGTEAFF. The CDR3 DNA reads TGTGCCAGTAGTGACTACAGGGCGGGCACTGAAGCTTTCTTT. The full variable domain, completed using reference TRBV19 and TRBJ1-1, is DGGITQSPKYLFRKEGQNVTLSCEQNLNHDAMYWYRQDPGQGLRLIYYSQIVNDFQKGDIAEGYSVSREKKESFPLTVTSAQKNPTAFYLCASSDYRAGTEAFFGQGTRLTVV.

The genes are TRBV7-9 and TRBJ1-2, with D possibly TRBD1 on 6 matching bases. The CDR3 is 16 amino acids. Between the trimmed V and J ends, which lost 6 bases and 0 bases, there was a span of 17 bases. Germline V gives CDR1 SEHNR, CDR2 FQNEAQ (reference sequence). The CDR3 reads CASRPDRDIPNYGYTF. CDR3 bases: TGTGCCAGCAGGCCAGATAGGGACATCCCTAACTATGGCTACACCTTC.

This clone was observed a few times. The chain uses TRBV30 and TRBJ2-2; D remains unclear. The CDR3 extends over 11 amino acids. Trimming removed 3 bases at V and 7 bases at J, with 6 bases between. Germline-derived CDR1 and CDR2 are GTSNPN and SVGIG (reference sequence). The CDR3 DNA reads as TGTGCCTGGAGAGAGGTCGGGGAGCTGTTTTTT. Residues: CAWREVGELFF. The whole variable domain, remainder taken from reference TRBV30 and TRBJ2-2, is SQTIHQWPATLVQPVGSPLSLECTVEGTSNPNLYWYRQAAGRGLQLLFYSVGIGQISSEVPQNLSASRPQDRQFILSSKKLLLSDSGFYLCAWREVGELFFGEGSRLTVL.

V is TRBV7-2 and J is TRBJ2-1; weak D call: TRBD2 (5 bases). The germline V gene has CDR1 SGHTA and CDR2 FQGNSA. V was pared by 1 base and J by 2 bases, with 12 bases between. The CDR3 is 16 amino acids. This chain's CDR3 is CASSLVSGAPYNEQFF. The CDR3 DNA reads as TGTGCCAGCAGCTTAGTAAGCGGAGCCCCCTACAATGAGCAGTTCTTC.

The chain has TRBV6-6 and TRBJ1-5, with 7 bases identical to TRBD1. Per germline, CDR1 MNHNY and CDR2 SVGAGI (reference sequence). The CDR3 has 15 residues. V was clipped by 6 bases and J by 4 bases; unmatched bases: 9. The CDR3 DNA is TGTGCCAGCAGCGCGGGGACAGCTTCTAATCAGCCCCAGCATTTT. Amino acids: CASSAGTASNQPQHF.

In its sample, this clone was seen once. The chain employs TRBV7-9 and TRBJ2-1; D is perhaps TRBD2 (6 bases). V was pared by 0 bases and J by 4 bases, with 10 bases between. The V gene's germline CDR1 is SEHNR and CDR2 FQNEAQ (reference sequence). The CDR3 has 15 amino acids. The CDR3: CASSLAERAYNEQFF. CDR3 sequence (DNA): TGTGCCAGCAGCTTAGCGGAGCGGGCGTACAATGAGCAGTTCTTC.

This sequence joins TRBV13 and TRBJ2-2, with 7 positions matching TRBD1. The CDR3 is 14 amino acids. V shed 3 bases and J 5 bases; nucleotides not matched to a gene: 3. CDR1 and CDR2 from the germline V gene are PRHDT and FYEKMQ (reference sequence). In DNA, the CDR3 is TGTGCCAGCAGCTTGGGCAGGGGGACCGGGGAGCTGTTTTTT. As protein: CASSLGRGTGELFF.

The V and J genes are TRBV14 and TRBJ2-7, with a weak D call TRBD2 (6 bases). V was trimmed by 0 bases and J by 4 bases, leaving 16 bases between them. Germline V CDR1 and CDR2: SGHDN, FVKESK. The CDR3 has 16 amino acids. CDR3 nucleotide sequence: TGTGCCAGCAGCCAAGATGGTTGGGGTAGCGGATACGAGCAGTACTTC. Translated: CASSQDGWGSGYEQYF.

The CDR3 DNA reads as TGTGCCAGCAGCCCGACGGGTACCTACGAGCAGTACTTC. Translation: CASSPTGTYEQYF. The chain combines TRBV14 with TRBJ2-7, with no clear D. There are 13 residues in the CDR3. The V gene lost 4 bases and the J gene lost 2 bases, with 9 bases spanning the gap. Germline CDR1 SGHDN, CDR2 FVKESK.

The chain uses TRBV27 and TRBJ2-2; tentative D call: TRBD1 (6 bases). V was cut by 4 bases and J by 5 bases, with 14 bases left in between. The CDR3 spans 15 residues. CDR1 is MNHEY, CDR2 SMNVEV, per germline (reference sequence). The CDR3 DNA follows: TGTGCCAGCAGTTATGAGGGGGTCGGGACCGGGGAGCTGTTTTTT. Encoded protein: CASSYEGVGTGELFF.

This chain links TRBV6-5 with TRBJ2-5; 7 positions match TRBD1. Germline V gene lookup returns CDR1 MNHEY and CDR2 SVGAGI. The CDR3 sequence is 14 residues long. V dropped 5 bases and J dropped 5; count of bases not matched to a gene: 8. The CDR3: CASSRLGQTETQYF. The DNA for the CDR3 is TGTGCCAGCAGTCGCCTGGGACAGACGGAGACCCAGTACTTC.

The genes are TRBV30 and TRBJ1-4; 7 bases map to TRBD1. The CDR3 contains 12 residues. In germline, CDR1 is GTSNPN, CDR2 SVGIG (reference sequence). The junction had 3 bases not matched to a gene; V was cut back by 3 bases and J by 8 bases. This CDR3 reads CAWRGGDEKLFF. The CDR3 bases are TGTGCCTGGAGAGGGGGCGACGAAAAACTGTTTTTT.

V and J are TRBV30 and TRBJ2-3; D perhaps matches TRBD2 (6 bases). Germline CDR1 and CDR2: GTSNPN and SVGIG (reference sequence). The CDR3 is made up of 11 amino acids. Trimming pared 0 bases from V and 8 bases from J, leaving 6 bases between. This chain's CDR3 is CAWSVEGTQYF. Here the CDR3 DNA reads TGTGCCTGGAGTGTGGAGGGTACGCAGTATTTT.

This clone is a singleton in its sample. The rearrangement joins TRBV4-1 to TRBJ2-1, with TRBD2 identical over 11 bases. Looked up from germline, CDR1 is MGHRA and CDR2 is YSYEKL. J gave up 3 bases and V 3 bases, and 1 base lay outside the gene matches. This CDR3 spans 15 amino acids. The chain's CDR3 is CASSQTSGNYNEQFF. The CDR3 DNA follows: TGCGCCAGCAGCCAGACTAGCGGGAACTACAATGAGCAGTTCTTC.